This T cell receptor beta chain was recovered during a study of T cells in localized non-small cell lung cancer. The V gene end was trimmed by 6 bases and the J gene end by 6 bases; junction bases not matched to a gene: 3. From germline, CDR1 is SGHAT and CDR2 FQDESV (reference sequence). There are 13 residues in the CDR3. As to this clone: What it recognizes is unknown.

TCRdb's table, derived via immunoSEQ multiplex PCR, lists solely in-frame clones and lacks some. The data contain fewer than 45,000 clones, around 83% of them singletons. Study results and limitations: Clonality of T cells reached its maximum in uninvolved adjacent lung, surpassing tumor.

The receptor was derived from a woman aged 18 to 50 with stage III lung adenocarcinoma. This chain joins TRBV11-1 and TRBJ2-1; 9 nucleotides agree with TRBD1. Sequenced material: peripheral blood, taken before any cancer treatment. The CDR3 spells CASSPGQGNEQFF. In nucleotides, the CDR3 is TGTGCCAGCAGTCCGGGACAGGGCAATGAGCAGTTCTTC.